These 27 T cell receptor beta chains were sequenced from one sample in a study of T cell responses to AZD1222 COVID-19 vaccine. The data were produced by immunoSEQ multiplex PCR, yet TCRdb's version contains in-frame clones alone and is incomplete. The table shows some 99,000 clones, with roughly 84% occurring only once. The specimen comprised peripheral blood, sampled 28 days after the second AZD1222 dose. The receptors stem from an adult who received the AZD1222 COVID-19 vaccine.

This clone was seen a few times. A junction end diverges from the germline sequence, so it may reflect a read error. This chain joins TRBV7-3 and TRBJ1-1; the D gene is possibly TRBD1 (6 bases). Germline V gene sequence: CDR1 SGHTA, CDR2 FQGTGA. The CDR3 is 15 residues long. Written as DNA, the CDR3 is TGTGCCAGCAGCCTAACCGGGACACCGAACACTGAAGCTTTCTTT. This translates into CASSLTGTPNTEAFF.

The genes are TRBV2 and TRBJ2-3, with D hard to call. The germline CDR1 and CDR2 sequences are SNHLY and FYNNEI. The CDR3 extends over 11 amino acids. Trimming pared 8 bases from V and 7 bases from J, leaving 10 bases between. CDR3 protein: CASLTAYTQYF. The DNA of the CDR3 is TGTGCCAGCTTAACAGCTTATACGCAGTATTTT.

This clone was recorded a few times. The chain uses TRBV29-1 and TRBJ2-7; D is uncertain. CDR1 SQVTM and CDR2 ANQGSEA come from the germline V gene. The CDR3 is made up of 13 amino acids. V lost 4 bases and J lost 0, with 10 bases in between. For the CDR3, the DNA is TGCAGCGTTGCCGCACCTTCCTCCTACGAGCAGTACTTC. This codes for CSVAAPSSYEQYF.

The sample holds one count of this clone. The J gene is TRBJ2-3, the V gene TRBV28; a possible D gene is TRBD1 (5 bases). CDR1 and CDR2 (germline): MDHEN, SYDVKM. The length of the CDR3 is 13 residues. V shed 3 bases and J shed 6 bases, with 10 bases lying between them. CDR3 protein: CASSFRRVDTQYF. CDR3 DNA: TGTGCCAGCAGTTTTCGCAGGGTTGATACGCAGTATTTT.

This clone occurred once. The chain is built from TRBV11-1 and TRBJ1-6; TRBD1 agrees at 10 bases. Germline loops: CDR1 SGHAT, CDR2 FQDESV (reference sequence). J was trimmed by 7 bases and V by 5 bases; bases with no gene match: 5. CDR3 length: 15 amino acids. The CDR3 spells CASSPRQGANSPLHF. CDR3 sequence (DNA): TGTGCCAGCAGCCCCAGACAGGGGGCGAATTCACCCCTCCACTTT.

By share, this clone ranks as medium-sized. The V call is TRBV27, the J call TRBJ2-7, with TRBD1 matching over 7 bases. Per the germline V gene, CDR1 is MNHEY and CDR2 is SMNVEV (reference sequence). The CDR3 is made up of 13 amino acids. J lost 5 bases, V lost 2 bases, and 3 bases had no gene match. As DNA, the CDR3 is TGTGCCAGCAGTTTAACCGACAGGGACGAGCAGTACTTC. Protein sequence: CASSLTDRDEQYF.

The chain carries TRBV3-1 (or the pseudogene TRBV3-2) and TRBJ1-2, with D possibly TRBD1 on 5 matching bases. This CDR3 contains 16 residues. The V end was cut by 2 bases, the J end by 0 bases, with 13 bases between. Germline V lookup: CDR1 LGHDT, CDR2 YNNKEL (reference sequence). The CDR3 sequence: CASSQRYGATNYGYTF. The DNA of the CDR3 is TGTGCCAGCAGCCAACGGTACGGGGCCACTAACTATGGCTACACCTTC.

The CDR3, as DNA: TGTGCCAGCAGCTTAGGCCTGTCGATCGTGGAGACCCAGTACTTC. This encodes CASSLGLSIVETQYF. The V call is TRBV7-9, the J call TRBJ2-5, with unresolved D. There are 15 residues in the CDR3. V shed 1 base and J shed 5 bases, with 14 bases lying between them. CDR1 SEHNR and CDR2 FQNEAQ come from the germline V gene (reference sequence).

This clone has just one count. V gene TRBV14 combines with J gene TRBJ1-2; TRBD1 aligns across 7 bases. The CDR3 runs to 14 residues. Per the germline V gene, CDR1 is SGHDN and CDR2 is FVKESK. V dropped 5 bases and J dropped 8; count of bases not matched to a gene: 11. CDR3 amino acids: CASSEKRQGTGYTF. The CDR3 coding sequence is TGTGCCAGCAGCGAAAAAAGACAGGGAACGGGCTACACCTTC.

In this sample, this clone turned up a few times. The rearrangement uses TRBV5-5 and TRBJ1-1; the D gene is possibly TRBD1 (5 bases). Trimming shortened V by 3 bases and J by 2 bases, and 11 bases separated the two germline ends. Per the germline V gene, CDR1 is SGHKS and CDR2 is YYEKEE (reference sequence). The CDR3 is 14 residues long. CDR3 in amino acids: CASSWEGTNTEAFF. The CDR3 DNA follows: TGTGCCAGCAGCTGGGAGGGGACTAACACTGAAGCTTTCTTT.

The chain uses TRBV6-5 and TRBJ1-6; D gene uncertain. The V gene's germline CDR1 is MNHEY and CDR2 SVGAGI. V lost 2 bases to trimming and J lost 7 bases, with 15 bases between them. The CDR3 loop spans 16 amino acids. The CDR3 sequence: CASSYLRGQRNSPLHF. CDR3 nucleotide sequence: TGTGCCAGCAGTTACCTCCGTGGGCAGCGGAATTCACCCCTCCACTTT.

A word on this clone: Distinct nucleotide sequences in the sample also encode this CDR3. The rearrangement links TRBV5-1 to TRBJ2-3; D gene uncertain. Germline V gene data show CDR1 as SGHRS and CDR2 as YFSETQ. V lost 0 bases and J lost 0, with 5 bases in between. This CDR3 has 14 residues. Here the CDR3 reads CASSLDRSTDTQYF. As DNA, the CDR3 is TGCGCCAGCAGCTTGGACAGAAGCACAGATACGCAGTATTTT.

V usage is TRBV5-4 and J usage is TRBJ1-4; 7 bases match TRBD1. With 6 bases clipped from V and 0 bases from J, the junction kept 11 bases outside the gene matches. CDR3 length: 17 amino acids. Germline CDR1 and CDR2: SGHNT and YYREEE (reference sequence). The CDR3, as DNA: TGTGCCAGCACCCTAGGGGGACAGCGTGCAACTAATGAAAAACTGTTTTTT. Residues: CASTLGGQRATNEKLFF.

V and J are TRBV7-9 and TRBJ1-2; no clear D. The germline V and J ends were trimmed by 4 bases and 6 bases, with 3 bases remaining between them. Germline V gene data show CDR1 as SEHNR and CDR2 as FQNEAQ (reference sequence). The CDR3 totals 10 residues. CDR3 loop: CASSSDGYTF. The DNA of the CDR3 is TGTGCCAGCAGCTCGGATGGCTACACCTTC. Using reference TRBV7-9 and TRBJ1-2 for the parts outside the CDR3, the full variable domain is DTGVSQNPRHKITKRGQNVTFRCDPISEHNRLYWYRQTLGQGPEFLTYFQNEAQLEKSRLLSDRFSAERPKGSFSTLEIQRTEQGDSAMYLCASSSDGYTFGSGTRLTVV.

The chain links TRBV6-5 to TRBJ1-1; D ambiguous. Looked up from germline, CDR1 is MNHEY and CDR2 is SVGAGI. The CDR3 extends over 13 amino acids. V lost 4 bases and J lost 5, with 11 bases in between. Here the CDR3 DNA reads TGTGCCAGCAGTTCAGTCGCGCGAACTGAAGCTTTCTTT. It encodes CASSSVARTEAFF.

This clone has more than one count but fewer than ten. This sequence joins TRBV19 and TRBJ1-5; no clear D. Germline loops: CDR1 LNHDA, CDR2 SQIVND (reference sequence). The V end lost 5 bases, the J end lost 7 bases, and 15 bases lay between the germline ends. The CDR3 has 14 amino acids. The CDR3 reads CASSPASINQPQHF. CDR3 coding DNA: TGTGCCAGTAGTCCCGCCTCAATAAACCAGCCCCAGCATTTT.

The rearrangement joins TRBV2 to TRBJ2-5; D remains ambiguous. The germline gives CDR1 SNHLY, CDR2 FYNNEI. V was clipped by 1 base and J by 3 bases, with 9 bases between them. This CDR3 has 14 amino acids. The chain's CDR3 is CASSEVLPEETQYF. DNA for the CDR3: TGTGCCAGCAGTGAAGTTTTACCAGAAGAGACCCAGTACTTC. The entire variable domain, with the rest obtained from reference TRBV2 and TRBJ2-5, is as follows: EPEVTQTPSHQVTQMGQEVILRCVPISNHLYFYWYRQILGQKVEFLVSFYNNEISEKSEIFDDQFSVERPDGSNFTLKIRSTKLEDSAMYFCASSEVLPEETQYFGPGTRLLVL.

This clone was observed a handful of times. This chain connects TRBV3-1 (or the pseudogene TRBV3-2) to TRBJ1-1; D is unclear. This CDR3 contains 12 residues. CDR1 is LGHDT, CDR2 YNNKEL, per germline (reference sequence). Trimming stripped 1 base from V and 5 bases from J, with 5 bases between. This CDR3 reads CASSQVGTEAFF. CDR3 coding DNA: TGTGCCAGCAGCCAAGTTGGAACTGAAGCTTTCTTT.

The V and J genes are TRBV6-5 and TRBJ2-7, with D possibly being TRBD1 (6 bases). The CDR3 is 13 amino acids. Germline V gene sequence: CDR1 MNHEY, CDR2 SVGAGI. Trimming cost V 6 bases and J 4 bases, with 13 bases left between them. This CDR3 reads CASSPGTQYEQYF. The CDR3 region has the DNA TGTGCCAGCAGCCCCGGGACACAATACGAGCAGTACTTC.

The gene calls are TRBV18 and TRBJ1-2, with TRBD1 identical over 12 bases. The CDR3 consists of 18 residues. The ends lost 3 bases at V and 4 bases at J; junction bases unmatched: 12. Per germline, CDR1 KGHSH and CDR2 LQKENI. CDR3 in amino acids: CASSPAPGTGGEGYGYTF. The CDR3 nucleotides read TGTGCCAGCTCACCCGCTCCCGGGACAGGGGGCGAAGGCTATGGCTACACCTTC.

With respect to this clone: At one of its ends the junction is not consistent with the germline gene, which may arise from a read error. The chain carries TRBV6-2 or TRBV6-3 and TRBJ2-7, with 10 bases aligning to TRBD2. CDR3 length: 14 amino acids. CDR1 and CDR2 (germline): MNHEY, SVGEGT. The CDR3 loop is CASRPSGSSHEQYF. The CDR3 DNA follows: TGTGCCAGCAGACCTAGCGGGAGCTCCCACGAGCAGTACTTC.

The J gene is TRBJ1-1, the V gene TRBV4-1, with D maybe TRBD1 (6 bases). Germline assignment: CDR1 MGHRA and CDR2 YSYEKL. The V end lost 1 base, the J end lost 10 bases, and 19 bases lay between the germline ends. The CDR3 totals 15 residues. The CDR3 bases are TGCGCCAGCAGCCAAGGTTGGGGGGGCACTGGAGCAGCTTTCTTT. Amino acid sequence: CASSQGWGGTGAAFF.

CDR3: CASSIGRTSGNTIYF. The CDR3, as DNA: TGTGCCAGTAGTATCGGAAGAACCTCTGGAAACACCATATATTTT. The V gene is TRBV19, the J gene TRBJ1-3; D remains ambiguous. From germline, CDR1 is LNHDA and CDR2 SQIVND (reference sequence). This CDR3 spans 15 amino acids. Trimming pared 3 bases from V and 0 bases from J, leaving 9 bases between.

The J gene is TRBJ1-2, the V gene TRBV6-4; D perhaps matches TRBD1 (5 bases). This CDR3 contains 15 residues. Germline CDR1 and CDR2: MRHNA and SNTAGT. Between the trimmed V and J ends, which lost 3 bases and 6 bases, there was a span of 17 bases. The CDR3 sequence is CASSEYPGQRNGYTF. Here the CDR3 DNA reads TGTGCCAGCAGTGAATACCCGGGGCAGCGGAATGGCTACACCTTC.

CDR3 nucleotides: TGTGCCAGCAGCCACAGGGGGTACCGGGGACCACTCAGAAACACTGAAGCTTTCTTT. This encodes CASSHRGYRGPLRNTEAFF. V is TRBV13 and J is TRBJ1-1, with 8 bases aligning to TRBD1. V trimming: 5 bases; J trimming: 2 bases; junction bases outside the gene matches: 19. The germline V gene has CDR1 PRHDT and CDR2 FYEKMQ (reference sequence). The CDR3 spans 19 residues. The whole variable domain, remainder taken from reference TRBV13 and TRBJ1-1, is AAGVIQSPRHLIKEKRETATLKCYPIPRHDTVYWYQQGPGQDPQFLISFYEKMQSDKGSIPDRFSAQQFSDYHSELNMSSLELGDSALYFCASSHRGYRGPLRNTEAFFGQGTRLTVV.

CDR3 region: CSDALSRGQETQYF. The DNA of the CDR3 is TGCAGCGATGCCCTTTCTAGAGGCCAAGAGACCCAGTACTTC. V gene TRBV29-1 combines with J gene TRBJ2-5, with D unresolved. CDR3 length equals 14 residues. The V gene's germline CDR1 is SQVTM and CDR2 ANQGSEA. V dropped 7 bases and J dropped 1 base, with 16 bases sitting between them. Combining the CDR3 with reference TRBV29-1 and TRBJ2-5 gives the whole variable domain SAVISQKPSRDICQRGTSLTIQCQVDSQVTMMFWYRQQPGQSLTLIATANQGSEATYESGFVIDKFPISRPNLTFSTLTVSNMSPEDSSIYLCSDALSRGQETQYFGPGTRLLVL.

The chain recombines TRBV28 with TRBJ2-7; D is unclear. CDR1 MDHEN and CDR2 SYDVKM come from the germline V gene. There are 11 residues in the CDR3. Trimming left V 3 bases short and J 4 bases short, with 4 bases between. The CDR3 here is CASSFYYEQYF. CDR3 nucleotide sequence: TGTGCCAGCAGTTTCTATTACGAGCAGTACTTC. The full variable domain, rest sourced from reference TRBV28 and TRBJ2-7, is DVKVTQSSRYLVKRTGEKVFLECVQDMDHENMFWYRQDPGLGLRLIYFSYDVKMKEKGDIPEGYSVSREKKERFSLILESASTNQTSMYLCASSFYYEQYFGPGTRLTVT.